This T cell receptor beta chain came from a study of blood T cells in healthy people across ages. This clonotype was detected only a few times. The V gene's germline CDR1 is SQVTM and CDR2 ANQGSEA. With V trimmed by 4 bases and J by 2 bases, 6 bases remained unmatched. The CDR3 has 14 residues. A second roughly 7 to 12 cycle PCR used barcoded and J-beta primers. A single record per CDR3 protein comes from TCRdb applying MiXCR to the 5' RACE reads. The sample lists 800,000 to 950,000 distinct CDR3 sequences, 35% to 40% seen once, with about an eighth in the top ten. What was sequenced was blood. This TCR came from a man aged 18 to 29 in good health. V gene TRBV29-1 combines with J gene TRBJ2-3, with TRBD2 matching over 7 bases. The CDR3 DNA reads as TGCAGCGTTGTGGGACTATCATTCACAGATACGCAGTATTTT. The encoded protein is CSVVGLSFTDTQYF.